This record looks at one TCR beta chain sequence and its context. Its antigen is not known. The sample originates from a study of PD-L1 blockade in urothelial cancer. Study context: Analyses used blood from 3 weeks (second dose) and 6 weeks after treatment start.

CDR1 is GTSNPN and CDR2 is SVGIG in the germline V gene (reference sequence). V lost 8 bases and J lost 8, with 16 bases in between. CDR3 length equals 12 residues. Study outcomes and limitations: Patients who had durable benefit saw their tumor-associated blood clones expand more at 3 weeks.

Every PCR received spiked-in synthetic TCR analog templates. Sequenced by immunoSEQ multiplex PCR; TCRdb stores in-frame clones only, minus some. The sample has 85,000 to 90,000 clones; around 90% are singletons. Time point reported: pretreatment peripheral blood. This TCR came from a woman of 80 years or more with urothelial cancer. Specimen: PBMCs, collected around atezolizumab (anti-PD-L1) treatment. The rearrangement uses TRBV30 and TRBJ2-1; D not certain. The CDR3 reads CAADRHVDEQFF. The DNA for the CDR3 is TGTGCCGCGGATCGTCACGTAGATGAGCAGTTCTTC. The full variable domain, completed using reference TRBV30 and TRBJ2-1, is SQTIHQWPATLVQPVGSPLSLECTVEGTSNPNLYWYRQAAGRGLQLLFYSVGIGQISSEVPQNLSASRPQDRQFILSSKKLLLSDSGFYLCAADRHVDEQFFGPGTRLTVL.